This entry describes one TCR beta chain. Its antigen is not identified. Profiling relied on immunoSEQ multiplex PCR, and the TCRdb table lists in-frame clones only, not all of them. The table shows roughly 140,000 clones, with roughly 88% occurring only once. CDR1 is MDHEN and CDR2 is SYDVKM in the germline V gene. CDR3 length equals 15 residues. V was clipped by 6 bases and J by 6 bases, with 20 bases between them. The sample comes from a study of T cell responses to AZD1222 COVID-19 vaccine. At the level of the study: Second-dose recipients at about 4 or about 12 weeks were treated as one pooled group.

General study findings and limits: Donor demographics were predominantly white British with a female majority; clonal diversity may be underestimated.

This sequence was found in an adult in good health. The sample here was peripheral blood, taken on day 0 of AZD1222 vaccination. The chain couples TRBV28 to TRBJ1-2, with unresolved D. In nucleotides, the CDR3 is TGTGCCAGCAGCAACTCTCGGACTGCTTTTAATGGCTACACCTTC. Its translation is CASSNSRTAFNGYTF.